The entry below describes one T cell receptor (beta chain). Its antigen remains unidentified. This entry belongs to a study of blood T cells in healthy people across ages. Findings of the study overall: No conclusive comparison of naive versus antigen-experienced cells was possible with unsorted PBMCs.

V dropped 0 bases and J dropped 12 bases, with 9 bases sitting between them. The CDR3 has 11 amino acids. Germline assignment: CDR1 SQVTM and CDR2 ANQGSEA. A second PCR of about 6 to 12 cycles used a sample-barcoded 5' primer and a J-beta primer mix. TCRdb fed the 5' RACE reads into MiXCR, producing one record per CDR3 protein. The data show 750,000 to 850,000 distinct CDR3 sequences, approximately 25% seen once. The same specimen was also included in a second study, on T cells of mothers and their children. That study reports: Reads recorded for TCR beta CDR3 numbered over 8.5 million per mother and about 3 million per child.

This chain links TRBV29-1 with TRBJ2-1; D is perhaps TRBD2 (5 bases). Sequencing was carried out using blood. This clonotype was sampled from a boy aged 5-17 years in good health. CDR3 nucleotides: TGCAGCGTTGAAGAGGACTCCCTGCAGTTCTTC. Translated: CSVEEDSLQFF.